The clone carrying this T cell receptor beta chain was detected ten times or more. This record comes from a study of blood T cell repertoires in COVID-19. This CDR3 has 15 amino acids. Looked up from germline, CDR1 is MNHEY and CDR2 is SMNVEV (reference sequence). V was shortened by 2 bases and J by 8 bases, with 18 bases between the two germline ends. Here immunoSEQ multiplex PCR was the method, and the copy in TCRdb shows in-frame clones only, minus some. The repertoire holds approximately 210,000 clones, with approximately 80% as singletons. This chain uses TRBV27 with TRBJ1-2, with a possible D match to TRBD1 (6 bases). This sequence originates from a young man with acute COVID-19. Sample: PBMCs or T cells enriched from blood (not recorded which). The CDR3 loop is CASSLGAGVISGYTF. The CDR3, as DNA: TGTGCCAGCAGTTTAGGAGCAGGGGTTATTTCGGGCTACACCTTC.